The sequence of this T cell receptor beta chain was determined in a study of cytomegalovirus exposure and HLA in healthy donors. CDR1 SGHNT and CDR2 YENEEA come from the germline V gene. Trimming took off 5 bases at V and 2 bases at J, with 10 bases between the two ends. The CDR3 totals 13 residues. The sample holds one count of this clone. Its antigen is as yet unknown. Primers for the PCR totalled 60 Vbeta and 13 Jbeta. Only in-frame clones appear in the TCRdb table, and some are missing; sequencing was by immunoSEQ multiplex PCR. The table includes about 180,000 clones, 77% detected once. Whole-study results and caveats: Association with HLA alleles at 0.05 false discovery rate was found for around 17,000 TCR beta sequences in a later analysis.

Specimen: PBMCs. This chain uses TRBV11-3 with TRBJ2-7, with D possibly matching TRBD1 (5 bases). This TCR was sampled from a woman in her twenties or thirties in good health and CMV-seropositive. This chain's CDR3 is CASSPLGPYEQYF. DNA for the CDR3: TGTGCCAGCAGCCCCCTGGGGCCCTACGAGCAGTACTTC. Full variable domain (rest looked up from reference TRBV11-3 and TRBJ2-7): EAGVVQSPRYKIIEKKQPVAFWCNPISGHNTLYWYLQNLGQGPELLIRYENEEAVDDSQLPKDRFSAERLKGVDSTLKIQPAELGDSAVYLCASSPLGPYEQYFGPGTRLTVT.